Reported below is one T cell receptor beta chain. Its antigen is undetermined. Ranging in age from about 6 to 90, the donors were healthy Caucasian individuals from Russia. Isolation recovered at least 6 million PBMCs from every sample. This sample is drawn from a study of blood T cells in healthy people across ages. Study observations and caveats: PBMCs were not sorted, which prevented a conclusive comparison of naive versus antigen-experienced cells.

Germline values: CDR1 SGHRS, CDR2 YFSETQ. The ends were cut back, 4 bases at V and 0 bases at J, with 14 bases in the middle. The CDR3 runs 16 residues. The use of a sample-barcoded 5' primer and a J-beta primer mix characterized a second PCR of 7 to 11 cycles. TCRdb re-derived calls from the 5' RACE reads in MiXCR, one entry per CDR3 protein. Of roughly 1,500,000 distinct CDR3 sequences in the sample, 42% were seen once. The sample comprised blood. The source of this sequence is a woman between 18 and 29 years old in good health. J is TRBJ2-1 and V is TRBV5-1; D may be TRBD1 or TRBD2 (5 bases each). The CDR3 sequence is CASSPGPTPSYNEQFF. The CDR3 DNA follows: TGCGCCAGCAGCCCGGGACCCACCCCCTCCTACAATGAGCAGTTCTTC.